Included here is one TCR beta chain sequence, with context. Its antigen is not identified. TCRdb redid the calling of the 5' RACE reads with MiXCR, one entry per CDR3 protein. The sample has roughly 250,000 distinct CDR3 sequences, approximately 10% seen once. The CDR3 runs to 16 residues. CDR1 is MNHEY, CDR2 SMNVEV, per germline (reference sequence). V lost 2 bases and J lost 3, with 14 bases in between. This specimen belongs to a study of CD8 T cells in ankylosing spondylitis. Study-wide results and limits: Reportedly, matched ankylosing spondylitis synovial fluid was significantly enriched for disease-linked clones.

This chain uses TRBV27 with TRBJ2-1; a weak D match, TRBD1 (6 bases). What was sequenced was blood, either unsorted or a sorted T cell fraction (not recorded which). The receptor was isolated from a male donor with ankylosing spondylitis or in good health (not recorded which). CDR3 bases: TGTGCCAGCAGTTTAGCAGGGACACGCAACTACAATGAGCAGTTCTTC. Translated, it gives CASSLAGTRNYNEQFF.